In its sample, the clone carrying this TCR beta chain ranks as medium-sized. This record belongs to a study of human T cells and chemical hapten exposure. Study background: Patients had diphenylcyclopropenone applied to the scalp weekly throughout the approximately 22-week study.

J was trimmed by 4 bases and V by 4 bases; bases with no gene match: 11. The V gene's germline CDR1 is MNHEY and CDR2 SMNVEV (reference sequence). This CDR3 region has 17 residues. Specified time point: patch test 3, about 24 weeks after DPC sensitization. Treatment denoted: therapeutic diphenylcyclopropenone sensitization with weekly scalp DPC. Blood was drawn before each patch test was applied. TCRdb independently ran MiXCR on the RACE reads; one entry per CDR3 protein. The profile covers 100,000 to 120,000 distinct CDR3 sequences, with nearly 35% appearing a single time and 2.5% to 3% taken by the ten largest.

This chain uses TRBV27 with TRBJ2-2; the match to TRBD2 covers 8 bases. Material: whole blood, obtained in connection with sensitization to the hapten diphenylcyclopropenone (DPC). The clonotype comes from a man aged 35 to 55 with alopecia areata. Some clones in this sample may be carry-over from other donors' samples. In DNA form, the CDR3 reads TGTGCCAGCAGTTCTCCAAATAGCGGGATCTCCACCGGGGAGCTGTTTTTT. Translated: CASSSPNSGISTGELFF.